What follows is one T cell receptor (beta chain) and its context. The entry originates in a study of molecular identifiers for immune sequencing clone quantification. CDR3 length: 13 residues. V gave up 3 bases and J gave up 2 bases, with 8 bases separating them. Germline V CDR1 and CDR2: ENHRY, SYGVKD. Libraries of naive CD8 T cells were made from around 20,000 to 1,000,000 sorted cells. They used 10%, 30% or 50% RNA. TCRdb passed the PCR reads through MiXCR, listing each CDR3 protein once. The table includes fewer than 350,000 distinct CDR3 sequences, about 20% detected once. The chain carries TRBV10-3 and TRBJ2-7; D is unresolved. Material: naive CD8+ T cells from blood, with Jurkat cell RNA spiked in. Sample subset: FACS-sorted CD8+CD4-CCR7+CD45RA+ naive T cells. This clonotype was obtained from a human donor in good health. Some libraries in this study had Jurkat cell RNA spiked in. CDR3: CAISDELTYEQYF. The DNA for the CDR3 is TGTGCCATCAGTGACGAGCTTACCTACGAGCAGTACTTC.